These 7 T cell receptor beta chains were all obtained from the same sample, sequenced in a study of cytomegalovirus exposure and HLA in healthy donors. PCR amplification relied on 60 Vbeta primers (plus 13 Jbeta primers). Here immunoSEQ multiplex PCR was the method, and the copy in TCRdb shows in-frame clones only, minus some. The table records tens of thousands of clones, 70% to 90% of them present only once. What was sequenced was PBMCs. The receptors shown here come from a young man in good health and CMV-seronegative.

The rearrangement joins TRBV5-1 to TRBJ1-3; the D gene is possibly TRBD1 (5 bases). Germline assignment: CDR1 SGHRS and CDR2 YFSETQ. This CDR3 spans 17 amino acids. V gave up 4 bases and J gave up 0 bases, with 17 bases separating them. The CDR3 is CASSPRQGTSSGNTIYF. The CDR3 DNA sequence: TGCGCCAGCAGCCCGAGACAAGGGACTAGCTCTGGAAACACCATATATTTT.

The chain couples TRBV4-3 to TRBJ2-7; no clear D gene. Germline loops: CDR1 LGHNA, CDR2 YSLEER. The ends were cut back, 1 base at V and 3 bases at J, with 13 bases in the middle. The CDR3 is made up of 15 amino acids. The CDR3 sequence: CASSQGAQKSYEQYF. The CDR3 DNA reads as TGCGCCAGCAGCCAAGGAGCACAGAAAAGCTACGAGCAGTACTTC.

The chain employs TRBV4-3 and TRBJ2-7; possible D gene TRBD2, 5 bases. Germline V gene data show CDR1 as LGHNA and CDR2 as YSLEER. There are 15 residues in the CDR3. Trimming stripped 0 bases from V and 3 bases from J, with 12 bases between. CDR3 residues: CASSQERVLVYEQYF. The DNA for the CDR3 is TGCGCCAGCAGCCAAGAGCGGGTCCTAGTCTACGAGCAGTACTTC.

V usage is TRBV18 and J usage is TRBJ1-4; 10 nucleotides line up with TRBD1. The CDR3 is 16 residues long. The V segment lost 4 bases and the J segment 5 bases; nucleotides outside the gene matches: 7. The germline V gene has CDR1 KGHSH and CDR2 LQKENI. The CDR3 DNA reads TGTGCCAGCTCACGACAGGGGGCGGTCTCCAATGAAAAACTGTTTTTT. Translated, it gives CASSRQGAVSNEKLFF.

The CDR3 DNA is TGTGCCAGCTCCCTAGTCAGAATACAAGAGACCCAGTACTTC. The encoded protein is CASSLVRIQETQYF. J is TRBJ2-5 and V is TRBV18; D call uncertain. The CDR3 extends over 14 amino acids. Germline V gene lookup returns CDR1 KGHSH and CDR2 LQKENI. Trimming cost V 6 bases and J 2 bases, with 13 bases left between them.

This clone was observed a single time. This chain links TRBV7-9 with TRBJ2-1; 12 positions agree with TRBD2. The CDR3 runs 19 residues. Per the germline V gene, CDR1 is SEHNR and CDR2 is FQNEAQ (reference sequence). V dropped 5 bases and J dropped 0; count of bases not matched to a gene: 11. The CDR3 DNA is TGTGCCAGCAGCGTACAAGGGCTAGCGGGAGGGAGCTCCTACAATGAGCAGTTCTTC. This sequence encodes CASSVQGLAGGSSYNEQFF.

The rearrangement links TRBV30 to TRBJ2-1, with D perhaps TRBD2 (5 bases). From germline, CDR1 is GTSNPN and CDR2 SVGIG (reference sequence). With 3 bases removed from V and 4 bases from J, the gap between germline ends came to 19 bases. The CDR3 length is 16 residues. The DNA for the CDR3 is TGTGCCTGGAGCCTCTTCGCGGGTGGAGTGTACAATGAGCAGTTCTTC. Translated, it gives CAWSLFAGGVYNEQFF.